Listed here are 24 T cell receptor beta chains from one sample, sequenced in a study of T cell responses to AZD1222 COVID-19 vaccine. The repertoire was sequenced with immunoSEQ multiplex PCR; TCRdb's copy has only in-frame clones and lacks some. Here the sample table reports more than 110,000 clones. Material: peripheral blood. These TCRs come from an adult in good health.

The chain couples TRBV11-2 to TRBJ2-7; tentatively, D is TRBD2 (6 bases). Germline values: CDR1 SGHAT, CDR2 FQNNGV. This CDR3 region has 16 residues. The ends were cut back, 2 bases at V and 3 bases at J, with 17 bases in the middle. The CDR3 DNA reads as TGTGCCAGCAGCTTAAATGTGCGGGACGGATACTACGAGCAGTACTTC. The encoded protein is CASSLNVRDGYYEQYF.

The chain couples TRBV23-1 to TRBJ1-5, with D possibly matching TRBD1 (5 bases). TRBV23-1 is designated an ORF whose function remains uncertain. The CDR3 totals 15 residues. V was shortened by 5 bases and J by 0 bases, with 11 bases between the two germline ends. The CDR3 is CASSEKDNSNQPQHF. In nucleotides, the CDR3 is TGCGCCAGCAGTGAGAAGGACAATAGCAATCAGCCCCAGCATTTT.

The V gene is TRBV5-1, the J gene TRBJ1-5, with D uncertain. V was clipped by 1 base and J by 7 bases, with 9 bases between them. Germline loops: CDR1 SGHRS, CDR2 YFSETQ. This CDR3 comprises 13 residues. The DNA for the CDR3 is TGCGCCAGCAGCTTGTGGGTTGGACAGCCCCAGCATTTT. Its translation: CASSLWVGQPQHF.

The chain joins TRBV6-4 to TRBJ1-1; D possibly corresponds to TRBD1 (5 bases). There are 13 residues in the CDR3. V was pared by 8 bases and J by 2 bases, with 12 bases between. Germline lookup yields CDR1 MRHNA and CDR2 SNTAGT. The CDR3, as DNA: TGTGCCAGCTCCCCGACAGCCAACACTGAAGCTTTCTTT. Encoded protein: CASSPTANTEAFF.

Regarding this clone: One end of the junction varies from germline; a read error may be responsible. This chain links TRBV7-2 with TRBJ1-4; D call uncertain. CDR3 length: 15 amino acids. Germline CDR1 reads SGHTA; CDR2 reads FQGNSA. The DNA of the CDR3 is TGTGCCAGCAGTTTAGTAGGCGCGTCTAATGAAAAACTGTTTTTT. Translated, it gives CASSLVGASNEKLFF.

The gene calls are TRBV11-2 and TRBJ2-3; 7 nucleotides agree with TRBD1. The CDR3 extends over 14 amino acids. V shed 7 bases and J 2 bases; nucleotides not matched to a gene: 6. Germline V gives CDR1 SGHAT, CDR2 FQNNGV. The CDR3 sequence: CASTRDRFTDTQYF. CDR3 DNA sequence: TGTGCCAGCACCCGGGACAGATTCACAGATACGCAGTATTTT.

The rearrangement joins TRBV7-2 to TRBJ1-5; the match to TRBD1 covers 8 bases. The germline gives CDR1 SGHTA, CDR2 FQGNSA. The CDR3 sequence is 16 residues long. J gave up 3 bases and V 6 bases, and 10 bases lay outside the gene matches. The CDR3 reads CASSQQTGVDNQPQHF. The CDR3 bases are TGTGCCAGCAGTCAACAGACAGGGGTAGACAATCAGCCCCAGCATTTT.

The CDR3 region has the DNA TGTGCCAGCAGCTTTGGCAGACAGGGGGCTGGCTACACCTTC. This translates into CASSFGRQGAGYTF. This rearrangement joins TRBV5-8 to TRBJ1-2; 10 bases are a match to TRBD1. V lost 2 bases, J lost 7 bases, and 5 bases stayed unmatched. The CDR3 has 14 amino acids. Germline values: CDR1 SGHTS, CDR2 YDEGEE.

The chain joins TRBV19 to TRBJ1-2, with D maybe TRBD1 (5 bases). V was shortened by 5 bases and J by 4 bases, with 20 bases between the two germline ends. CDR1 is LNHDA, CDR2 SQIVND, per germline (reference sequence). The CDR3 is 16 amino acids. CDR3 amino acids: CASSPFGTVGPYGYTF. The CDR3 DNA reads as TGTGCCAGTAGTCCTTTCGGGACTGTAGGCCCCTATGGCTACACCTTC.

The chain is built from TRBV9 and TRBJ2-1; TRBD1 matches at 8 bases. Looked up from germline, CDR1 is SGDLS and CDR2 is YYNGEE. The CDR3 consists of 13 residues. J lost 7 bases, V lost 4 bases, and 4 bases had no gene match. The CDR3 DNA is TGTGCCAGCAGCACAGGGGGGAGTAATGAGCAGTTCTTC. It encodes CASSTGGSNEQFF.

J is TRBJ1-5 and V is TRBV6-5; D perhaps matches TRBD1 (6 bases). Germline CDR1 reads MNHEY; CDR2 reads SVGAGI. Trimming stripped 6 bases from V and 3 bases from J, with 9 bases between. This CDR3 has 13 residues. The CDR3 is CASSGGANQPQHF. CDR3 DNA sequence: TGTGCCAGCAGCGGGGGCGCCAATCAGCCCCAGCATTTT.

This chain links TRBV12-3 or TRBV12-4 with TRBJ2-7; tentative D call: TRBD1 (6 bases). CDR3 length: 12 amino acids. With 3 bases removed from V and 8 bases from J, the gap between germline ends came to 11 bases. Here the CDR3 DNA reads TGTGCCAGCAGTTTCACCGGACAGCAGCAGTACTTC. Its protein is CASSFTGQQQYF.

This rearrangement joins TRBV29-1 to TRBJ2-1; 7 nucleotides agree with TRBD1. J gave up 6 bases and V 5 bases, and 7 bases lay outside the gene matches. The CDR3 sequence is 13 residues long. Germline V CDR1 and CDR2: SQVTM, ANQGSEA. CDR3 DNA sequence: TGCAGCGTTTCGACAGGGCTAGGCAATGAGCAGTTCTTC. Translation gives CSVSTGLGNEQFF.

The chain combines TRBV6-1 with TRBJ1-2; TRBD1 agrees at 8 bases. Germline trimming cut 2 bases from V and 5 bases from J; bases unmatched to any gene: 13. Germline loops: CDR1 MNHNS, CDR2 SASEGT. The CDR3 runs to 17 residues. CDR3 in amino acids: CASSEQGAHDFGYGYTF. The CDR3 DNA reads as TGTGCCAGCAGTGAACAGGGGGCGCATGATTTTGGATATGGCTACACCTTC.

CDR3 loop: CASSYRRRGTEAFF. The CDR3 coding sequence is TGTGCCAGCAGTTACAGGCGCCGGGGCACTGAAGCTTTCTTT. The chain carries TRBV28 and TRBJ1-1, with a possible D match to TRBD1 (5 bases). V was pared by 4 bases and J by 4 bases, with 13 bases between. Germline lookup yields CDR1 MDHEN and CDR2 SYDVKM. The CDR3 consists of 14 residues.

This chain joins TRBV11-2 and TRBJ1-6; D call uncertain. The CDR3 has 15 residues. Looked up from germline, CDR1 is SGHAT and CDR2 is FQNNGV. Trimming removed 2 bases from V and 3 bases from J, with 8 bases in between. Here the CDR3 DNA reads TGTGCCAGCAGCTTATCGGGAGGCTATAATTCACCCCTCCACTTT. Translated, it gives CASSLSGGYNSPLHF.

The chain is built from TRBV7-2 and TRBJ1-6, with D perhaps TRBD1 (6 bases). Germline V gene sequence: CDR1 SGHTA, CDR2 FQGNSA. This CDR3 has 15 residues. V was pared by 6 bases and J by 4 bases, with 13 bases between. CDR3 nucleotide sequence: TGTGCCAGCAGGCTAGGGCAGGGGTATAATTCACCCCTCCACTTT. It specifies CASRLGQGYNSPLHF.

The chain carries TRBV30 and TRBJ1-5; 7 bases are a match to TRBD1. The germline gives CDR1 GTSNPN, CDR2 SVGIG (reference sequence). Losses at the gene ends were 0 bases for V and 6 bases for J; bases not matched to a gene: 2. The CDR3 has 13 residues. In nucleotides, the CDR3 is TGTGCCTGGAGTGTGACAGGGCTTCAGCCCCAGCATTTT. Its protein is CAWSVTGLQPQHF.

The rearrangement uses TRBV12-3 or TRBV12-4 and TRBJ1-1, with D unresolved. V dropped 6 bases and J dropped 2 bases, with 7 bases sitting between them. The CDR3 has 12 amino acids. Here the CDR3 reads CASSRSNTEAFF. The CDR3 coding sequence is TGTGCCAGCAGCCGGAGCAACACTGAAGCTTTCTTT.

CDR3 sequence (DNA): TGTGCCAGCAGTCACGACAGGGACGGTAATTCACCCCTCCACTTT. Its protein product is CASSHDRDGNSPLHF. The chain links TRBV6-6 to TRBJ1-6; the match to TRBD1 covers 7 bases. With 5 bases clipped from V and 6 bases from J, the junction kept 7 bases outside the gene matches. This CDR3 comprises 15 residues. CDR1 is MNHNY, CDR2 SVGAGI, per germline (reference sequence).

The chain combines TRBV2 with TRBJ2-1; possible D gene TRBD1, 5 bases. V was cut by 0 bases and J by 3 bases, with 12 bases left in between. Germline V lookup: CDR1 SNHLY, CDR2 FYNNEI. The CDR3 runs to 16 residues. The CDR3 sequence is CASSEAGQGVYNEQFF. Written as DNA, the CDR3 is TGTGCCAGCAGTGAAGCAGGTCAGGGTGTCTACAATGAGCAGTTCTTC.

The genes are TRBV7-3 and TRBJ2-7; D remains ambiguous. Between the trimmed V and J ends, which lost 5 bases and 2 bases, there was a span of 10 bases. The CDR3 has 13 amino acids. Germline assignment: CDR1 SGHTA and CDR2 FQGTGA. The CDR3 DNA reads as TGTGCCAGCAGCACCGACGGTGCCTACGAGCAGTACTTC. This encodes CASSTDGAYEQYF.

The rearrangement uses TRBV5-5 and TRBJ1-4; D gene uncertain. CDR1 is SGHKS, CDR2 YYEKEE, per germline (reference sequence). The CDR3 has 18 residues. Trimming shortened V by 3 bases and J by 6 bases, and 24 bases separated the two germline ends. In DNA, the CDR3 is TGTGCCAGCAGCTCGGCCGGCCGACCGGCCGGTCGGGATGAAAAACTGTTTTTT. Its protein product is CASSSAGRPAGRDEKLFF.

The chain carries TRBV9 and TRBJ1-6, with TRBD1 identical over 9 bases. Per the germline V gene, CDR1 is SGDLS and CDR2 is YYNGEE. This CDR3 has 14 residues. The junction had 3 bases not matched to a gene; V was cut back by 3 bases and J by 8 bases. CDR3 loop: CASSGRDRDSPLHF. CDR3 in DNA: TGTGCCAGCAGCGGCCGGGACAGGGATTCACCCCTCCACTTT. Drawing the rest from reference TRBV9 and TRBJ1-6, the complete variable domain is DSGVTQTPKHLITATGQRVTLRCSPRSGDLSVYWYQQSLDQGLQFLIQYYNGEERAKGNILERFSAQQFPDLHSELNLSSLELGDSALYFCASSGRDRDSPLHFGNGTRLTVT.